A selection of T cell receptor beta chains follows, all from one sample in a study of blood T cells in healthy people across ages. From the 5' RACE reads, TCRdb called clonotypes with MiXCR, one entry per CDR3 protein. The sample holds roughly 900,000 distinct CDR3 sequences, 25% to 35% seen once. The source material was blood. These TCRs come from a woman older than 75 in good health. The CDR3 runs from the conserved cysteine through the conserved F or W. D genes are given only for firm matches. Rows may omit the clone size; those that give it use once, few, many or a size class.

D gene: TRBD1; V gene: TRBV11-2; J gene: TRBJ2-3; clone size: -; CDR3 DNA: TGTGCCAGCAGCTTAGTTGACAGGGGGGTCTCTAAAGTGCAGTATTTT; CDR3 protein: CASSLVDRGVSKVQYF
D gene: -; V gene: TRBV11-2; J gene: TRBJ1-6; clone size: -; CDR3 DNA: TGTGCCAGCAGCCTATCGTCAGGGTCTTATTCACCCCTCCACTTT; CDR3 protein: CASSLSSGSYSPLHF
D gene: TRBD1; V gene: TRBV28; J gene: TRBJ1-2; clone size: -; CDR3 DNA: TGTGCCAGCAGTTTACCCCTGGGACAGGGGTATGGCTACACCTTC; CDR3 protein: CASSLPLGQGYGYTF
D gene: -; V gene: TRBV3-1; J gene: TRBJ2-2; clone size: once; CDR3 DNA: TGTGCCAGCAGCCCCGACGGGGGGCGCACCGGGGAGCTGTTTTTT; CDR3 protein: CASSPDGGRTGELFF
D gene: TRBD1; V gene: TRBV7-2; J gene: TRBJ1-4; clone size: -; CDR3 DNA: TGTGCCAGCAGCTTAGGTCTGGGACAGGGGGAGGAAAAACTGTTTTTT; CDR3 protein: CASSLGLGQGEEKLFF
D gene: TRBD1; V gene: TRBV18; J gene: TRBJ2-3; clone size: many; CDR3 DNA: TGTGCCAGCTCACCCCGGTCAGGGGGTTCCACAGATACGCAGTATTTT; CDR3 protein: CASSPRSGGSTDTQYF
D gene: -; V gene: TRBV30; J gene: TRBJ2-5; clone size: -; CDR3 DNA: TGTGCCTGGAGTGTACTTAGGACCGGGGAGACCCAGTACTTC; CDR3 protein: CAWSVLRTGETQYF
D gene: -; V gene: TRBV29-1; J gene: TRBJ2-1; clone size: few; CDR3 DNA: TGCAGCGGCTTTCCGGGTGGCCACAATGAGCAGTTCTTC; CDR3 protein: CSGFPGGHNEQFF
D gene: -; V gene: TRBV20-1; J gene: TRBJ2-7; clone size: -; CDR3 DNA: TGCAGTGCTAGAGACATGACTGGCGGGGGCTCTCTAGCTGGGGCCCAGTACTTC; CDR3 protein: CSARDMTGGGSLAGAQYF
D gene: -; V gene: TRBV28; J gene: TRBJ1-5; clone size: -; CDR3 DNA: TGTGCCAGCAGTTCCCCCCAGGGTGGCAATCAGCCCCAGCATTTT; CDR3 protein: CASSSPQGGNQPQHF
D gene: -; V gene: TRBV20-1; J gene: TRBJ1-1; clone size: -; CDR3 DNA: TGCAGTGCTAGAGATCGGGTGACTGAAGCTTTCTTT; CDR3 protein: CSARDRVTEAFF
D gene: -; V gene: TRBV12-3/TRBV12-4; J gene: TRBJ1-6; clone size: -; CDR3 DNA: TGTGCCAGCAGTCCACAGGGTCTGCAATCACCCCTCCACTTT; CDR3 protein: CASSPQGLQSPLHF
D gene: -; V gene: TRBV25-1; J gene: TRBJ1-1; clone size: -; CDR3 DNA: TGTGCCAGCAGAGATACTAGGGCTGAAGCTTTCTTT; CDR3 protein: CASRDTRAEAFF
D gene: TRBD2; V gene: TRBV7-2; J gene: TRBJ2-3; clone size: many; CDR3 DNA: TGTGCCGTAGCACGGACTAGCGGGGGTGATACGCAGTATTTT; CDR3 protein: CAVARTSGGDTQYF
D gene: -; V gene: TRBV7-9; J gene: TRBJ1-5; clone size: -; CDR3 DNA: TGTGCCAGCAGCTTAGACCGGACGGGCAATCAGCCCCAGCATTTT; CDR3 protein: CASSLDRTGNQPQHF
D gene: TRBD1; V gene: TRBV4-3; J gene: TRBJ1-1; clone size: -; CDR3 DNA: TGCGCCAGCAGCCAAGATTTGTCCGGGACAGGGAATAGGGCTTTCTTT; CDR3 protein: CASSQDLSGTGNRAFF
D gene: TRBD2; V gene: TRBV6-2/TRBV6-3; J gene: TRBJ2-3; clone size: few; CDR3 DNA: TGTGCCAGCAGGAGTCGACTAGCCTGGGAGACAGATACGCAGTATTTT; CDR3 protein: CASRSRLAWETDTQYF
D gene: -; V gene: TRBV7-6; J gene: TRBJ1-4; clone size: -; CDR3 DNA: TGTGCTAGCAGCCCACGCTACCGGGAGATTCGTACTGAAAAACTGTTTTTT; CDR3 protein: CASSPRYREIRTEKLFF
D gene: -; V gene: TRBV20-1; J gene: TRBJ2-7; clone size: many; CDR3 DNA: TGCAGTGCCCCGGACGGCACCTCCTACGAGCAGTACTTC; CDR3 protein: CSAPDGTSYEQYF
D gene: -; V gene: TRBV15; J gene: TRBJ1-2; clone size: many; CDR3 DNA: TGTGCCACCAGCAGAGATCCAAACCCTACTTATGGCTACACCTTC; CDR3 protein: CATSRDPNPTYGYTF
D gene: -; V gene: TRBV5-1; J gene: TRBJ1-2; clone size: many; CDR3 DNA: TGCGCCAGCAGCTTAAGTCCAGGGGACGGGAAAAACTATGGCTACACCTTC; CDR3 protein: CASSLSPGDGKNYGYTF
D gene: -; V gene: TRBV20-1; J gene: TRBJ2-3; clone size: many; CDR3 DNA: TGCAGTGCTAGTCCAGCCCCTAAGTTCCATACGCAGTATTTT; CDR3 protein: CSASPAPKFHTQYF
D gene: TRBD1; V gene: TRBV10-3; J gene: TRBJ1-1; clone size: -; CDR3 DNA: TGTGCCATCAGACGAGGACAGGGGGCTTTACCTGAAGCTTTCTTT; CDR3 protein: CAIRRGQGALPEAFF
D gene: -; V gene: TRBV20-1; J gene: TRBJ1-5; clone size: -; CDR3 DNA: TGCAGTGTCGCACCACCAGTGGGTCAGCCCCAGCATTTT; CDR3 protein: CSVAPPVGQPQHF